This TCR beta chain came from a study of blood T cell repertoires in COVID-19. Across the whole study: Samples came from the United States, Italy and Spain, spanning acute and convalescent COVID-19. The cDNA or gDNA used as material had been derived from T cells, B-cell-depleted T cells, or PBMCs.

Authors' analysis steps: Amplified reference gene primers provided the basis for estimating nucleated cell counts. TCRdb's copy holds only in-frame clones and misses some; the assay was immunoSEQ multiplex PCR. The DNA was the basis for D and trimming; V, J and clone size are from that table. Here the sample spans 88,000 or so clones, 75% to 90% being singletons. The germline CDR1 and CDR2 sequences are SGHRS and YFSETQ. This CDR3 is 14 amino acids long. The receptor was derived from a man aged 60 to 69 with acute or convalescent COVID-19. Sample: peripheral blood. The V and J genes are TRBV5-1 and TRBJ2-2; 8 bases map to TRBD2. The CDR3: CASRGLAVVGELFF. The DNA of the CDR3 is TGCGCAAGCCGAGGACTAGCTGTGGTCGGGGAGCTGTTTTTT.